The rows below give T cell receptor beta chains drawn from one sample of a study of cytomegalovirus exposure and HLA in healthy donors. Assay used: immunoSEQ multiplex PCR; TCRdb lists only in-frame clones, some missing. Of approximately 150,000 clones in the sample, about 85% were seen once. The sequenced material came from PBMCs. Receptors originate from a boy aged 2 to 9 in good health and CMV-seronegative. CDR3s include the opening cysteine and the closing phenylalanine or tryptophan. D genes are given only for firm matches. Some rows mark clone size as missing; the rest say once, few, many or name a class of expanded clone.

V gene,D gene,J gene,clone size,CDR3 DNA,CDR3 protein
TRBV7-9,NA,TRBJ2-1,NA,TGTGCCAGCAGCTCCGGACACGGCAGCTCCTACAATGAGCAGTTCTTC,CASSSGHGSSYNEQFF
TRBV19,NA,TRBJ1-2,once,TGTGCCAGTACCCCCGGGATATCTAACTATGGCTACACCTTC,CASTPGISNYGYTF
TRBV10-3,NA,TRBJ2-2,NA,TGTGCCAGTTCCCGGGGCACCGGGGAGCTGTTTTTT,CASSRGTGELFF
TRBV7-6,NA,TRBJ2-1,NA,TGTGCCAGCAGCTTAGTTATGAGGACTTCCGACTACAACAATGAGCAGTTCTTC,CASSLVMRTSDYNNEQFF
TRBV5-1,NA,TRBJ1-6,NA,TGCGCCAGCAGCTTGGCCGGCGGGGACTCACCCCTCCACTTT,CASSLAGGDSPLHF
TRBV5-6,NA,TRBJ2-7,once,TGTGCCAGCAGCCTGGGATCCTCGGGACACCTCTCCTACGAGCAGTACTTC,CASSLGSSGHLSYEQYF
TRBV5-1,TRBD1,TRBJ1-1,NA,TGCGCCAGTAGACAGGGGGCGCGGAACACTGAAGCTTTCTTT,CASRQGARNTEAFF
TRBV29-1,TRBD1,TRBJ2-3,NA,TGCAGCGTTCAGGGGGCGAGCACAGATACGCAGTATTTT,CSVQGASTDTQYF
TRBV7-3,TRBD2,TRBJ2-3,once,TGTGCCAGCAGCCTAGGGCGGGGGGTGGATAGGACAGATACGCAGTATTTT,CASSLGRGVDRTDTQYF
TRBV19,NA,TRBJ2-7,NA,TGTGCCAGTAGTGCCTGGGGGCACGGGTACGACGAGCAGTACTTC,CASSAWGHGYDEQYF
TRBV5-4,NA,TRBJ1-2,NA,TGTGCCAGCAGCCCCCCGGGTAACTATGGCTACACCTTC,CASSPPGNYGYTF
TRBV27,NA,TRBJ2-7,NA,TGTGCCAGCAGTTTATCCGAGGGCGACGGCCCATCCTACGAGCAGTACTTC,CASSLSEGDGPSYEQYF
TRBV2,NA,TRBJ1-1,NA,TGTGCCAGCAGTGTAAACACTGAAGCTTTCTTT,CASSVNTEAFF
TRBV5-4,NA,TRBJ2-1,NA,TGTGCCAGCAGCTTGGGCGGCAATGAGCAGTTCTTC,CASSLGGNEQFF
TRBV7-3,TRBD2,TRBJ2-2,once,TGTGCCAGCAGCTTAGCGGGAGACGGGACCGGGGAGCTGTTTTTT,CASSLAGDGTGELFF
TRBV2,TRBD2,TRBJ2-1,NA,TGTGCCAGCAGTAAAAGACTAGCGGGGACCTACAATGAGCAGTTCTTC,CASSKRLAGTYNEQFF
TRBV11-3,NA,TRBJ2-7,NA,TGTGCCAGCACTCTCGGGGTGCTAGGGGAGCAGTACTTC,CASTLGVLGEQYF
TRBV11-3,NA,TRBJ1-1,NA,TGTGCCAGCAGCTCATCGGGAATGAACACTGAAGCTTTCTTT,CASSSSGMNTEAFF
TRBV9,TRBD2,TRBJ2-1,few,TGTGCCAGCAGCGTAGACCCACGCGGGAGTTTATTCCATGAGCAGTTCTTC,CASSVDPRGSLFHEQFF
TRBV4-3,NA,TRBJ2-1,NA,TGCGCCAGCAGCCCGCAATCGGGTTACAATGAGCAGTTCTTC,CASSPQSGYNEQFF
TRBV27,NA,TRBJ1-1,few,TGTGCCAGCAGGGCGACCGGAGGGGACACTGAAGCTTTCTTT,CASRATGGDTEAFF
TRBV19,TRBD2,TRBJ2-5,NA,TGTGCCAGTAGTCAGCTAGCGGGTGATACCCAGTACTTC,CASSQLAGDTQYF
TRBV15,NA,TRBJ1-1,NA,TGTGCCACCAGCAGAGATGGGGGGTCGAGCACTGAAGCTTTCTTT,CATSRDGGSSTEAFF
TRBV7-9,TRBD1,TRBJ1-3,NA,TGTGCCAGCAGCTCACCGGGACAGGCCGTAAGCTCTGGAAACACCATATATTTT,CASSSPGQAVSSGNTIYF
TRBV4-1,NA,TRBJ1-3,NA,TGCGCCAGCAGCCACGTTCAGGGCTGGTCTGGAAACACCATATATTTT,CASSHVQGWSGNTIYF
TRBV7-9,NA,TRBJ1-2,NA,TGTGCCAGCAGCTTAGTCGCAGGGGTTAGGGTTGGAGGCTACACCTTC,CASSLVAGVRVGGYTF
TRBV9,TRBD1,TRBJ1-4,NA,TGTGCCAGCAGCGTAGGGACAGGGTTTAACGAAAAACTGTTTTTT,CASSVGTGFNEKLFF
TRBV5-6,NA,TRBJ2-4,NA,TGTGCCAGCAGCTTAGAGGTTGGCATTCAGTACTTC,CASSLEVGIQYF
TRBV6-1,NA,TRBJ1-3,NA,TGTGCCAGCAGTGCTTTAGGGCAGGGTTCTGGGGGAAACACCATATATTTT,CASSALGQGSGGNTIYF
TRBV7-3,TRBD1,TRBJ2-3,NA,TGTGCCAGCAGCTTACGACAGGGGGTGGGAGATACGCAGTATTTT,CASSLRQGVGDTQYF
TRBV13,TRBD1,TRBJ1-1,NA,TGTGCCAGCAGCCCCCGACCTCCGGGACGCCAGGGGGGGAACACTGAAGCTTTCTTT,CASSPRPPGRQGGNTEAFF
TRBV5-1,NA,TRBJ1-1,NA,TGCGCCAGCAGCTTGGGGGCGGGGATGAACACTGAAGCTTTCTTT,CASSLGAGMNTEAFF
TRBV7-3,NA,TRBJ2-3,NA,TGTGCCAGCAGCTTAACTGGGCATGTTACAGATACGCAGTATTTT,CASSLTGHVTDTQYF
TRBV10-1,TRBD2,TRBJ2-1,few,TGCGCCAGCAGTGAGTCGTTGCTAGCGGGGAACAATGAGCAGTTCTTC,CASSESLLAGNNEQFF
TRBV11-2,NA,TRBJ2-1,NA,TGTGCCAGCAGCCCCCCCGTGGGTTGGGACTTCACTTTTTACAATGAGCAGTTCTTC,CASSPPVGWDFTFYNEQFF
TRBV27,TRBD1,TRBJ2-1,NA,TGTGCCAGCAGTAACCCTAACCGGGACAGGGAACCCAATGAGCAGTTCTTC,CASSNPNRDREPNEQFF
TRBV27,NA,TRBJ1-2,NA,TGTGCCAGCAGTTACGGGAGAGCTAACTATGGCTACACCTTC,CASSYGRANYGYTF
TRBV28,NA,TRBJ2-7,NA,TGTGCCAGCAGTTTGGGGAGCCCTTCCGAGCAGTACTTC,CASSLGSPSEQYF
TRBV5-1,NA,TRBJ2-1,NA,TGCGCCAGCAGCTTGAGGACCCAGGGGACGAATGAGCAGTTCTTC,CASSLRTQGTNEQFF
TRBV19,TRBD1,TRBJ2-1,NA,TGTGCCAGTAGTATAGCCAGACAGGGACGGTTCTTC,CASSIARQGRFF
TRBV18,NA,TRBJ2-5,NA,TGTGCCAGCTCACTCACACATTTCCAAGAGACCCAGTACTTC,CASSLTHFQETQYF
TRBV27,TRBD1,TRBJ2-3,NA,TGTGCCAGCCGTCCTCGGGACAGGGGGCTCGATACGCAGTATTTT,CASRPRDRGLDTQYF
TRBV7-9,NA,TRBJ1-1,NA,TGTGCCAGCAGCTTAGGACGGGACTTCACTGAAGCTTTCTTT,CASSLGRDFTEAFF
TRBV29-1,NA,TRBJ1-5,NA,TGCAGCGTTGAAGTTTCGGGCAATCAGCCCCAGCATTTT,CSVEVSGNQPQHF
TRBV19,NA,TRBJ2-2,once,TGTGCCAGTAGCCAATCGGTTCGGGAGCTGTTTTTT,CASSQSVRELFF
TRBV30,NA,TRBJ2-3,NA,TGTGCCTGGAGACTAAACAGGGTAAATACGCAGTATTTT,CAWRLNRVNTQYF
TRBV4-3,TRBD1,TRBJ1-1,once,TGCGCCAGCAGCCTCCCTTGGGCAGGGGGTTTTGAAGCTTTCTTT,CASSLPWAGGFEAFF
TRBV19,TRBD1,TRBJ1-5,once,TGTGCCAGCAGGGGGGCCTCAGACAATCAGCCCCAGCATTTT,CASRGASDNQPQHF
TRBV4-1,NA,TRBJ1-4,NA,TGCGCCAGCACCAGGGCTAATGAAAAACTGTTTTTT,CASTRANEKLFF
TRBV6-5,NA,TRBJ1-5,NA,TGTGCCAGCAGTTACGCGGGTTCCAATCAGCCCCAGCATTTT,CASSYAGSNQPQHF